The source of this TCR beta chain is a study of blood T cell repertoires in COVID-19. Profiling relied on immunoSEQ multiplex PCR, and the TCRdb table lists in-frame clones only, not all of them. The top ten hold less than 2.5% of the sample, which has about 70,000 clones, approximately 89% seen once. In germline, CDR1 is SGHAT, CDR2 FQNNGV. The CDR3 spans 15 residues. Trimming cost V 1 base and J 2 bases, with 10 bases left between them. The sample consisted of peripheral blood. The V gene is TRBV11-2, the J gene TRBJ2-3; D remains ambiguous. The receptor was isolated from a human donor in a cohort sampled during active COVID-19. The CDR3 DNA sequence: TGTGCCAGCAGCTTAGGATTTAGCTCCACAGATACGCAGTATTTT. It specifies CASSLGFSSTDTQYF.